The source of this TCR beta chain is a study of shared clonotypes between healthy human individuals. Here immunoSEQ multiplex PCR was the method, and the copy in TCRdb shows in-frame clones only, minus some. There are roughly 550,000 clones in the sample; just under 97% occur only once, and roughly 0.1% lies in the top ten. CDR3 length equals 16 residues. Germline V CDR1 and CDR2: MDHEN, SYDVKM. Trimming removed 8 bases at V and 7 bases at J, with 24 bases between. Naive CD8 cells were CD45RO-negative, positively selected for CCR7, excluding terminally differentiated effector memory CD45RA+ cells. This clonotype originated in a woman aged 25 to 39 in good health. The rearrangement links TRBV28 to TRBJ1-5, with D unclear. Sequencing input: naive CD8+ T cells sorted from blood. The CDR3 nucleotides are TGTGCCAGCCGAGGCTTATTTTCCCCGGACGTCCAGCCCCAGCATTTT. It translates to CASRGLFSPDVQPQHF.